This is a list of T cell receptor beta chains from one sample in a study of blood T cell repertoires in COVID-19. Sequenced by immunoSEQ multiplex PCR; TCRdb stores in-frame clones only, minus some. The sample records hundreds of thousands of clones, just under 90% being singletons. Sequencing was done on a sample of PBMCs or T cells enriched from blood (not recorded which). These receptors all stem from a woman in her twenties or thirties who had recovered from COVID-19. CDR3s include the opening cysteine and the closing phenylalanine or tryptophan. The D gene is left open where the match is weak. Rows give clone size only sometimes, using once, few, many, or a class for an expanded clone.

clone_size d_call j_call v_call cdr3_nt cdr3_aa
- - TRBJ2-7 TRBV6-2/TRBV6-3 TGTGCCAGCAGTTACTCGAGAGGGATCTCCTACGAGCAGTACTTC CASSYSRGISYEQYF
- TRBD1 TRBJ1-4 TRBV4-2 TGTGCCAGCAGCCTGGGACAGGTGGATGAAAAACTGTTTTTT CASSLGQVDEKLFF
- TRBD1 TRBJ2-1 TRBV28 TGTGCCAGCAGTCCCCCAGACAGGGCCTCCTACAATGAGCAGTTCTTC CASSPPDRASYNEQFF
- - TRBJ1-2 TRBV21-1 TGTGCCAGCAGCAAAGAGGCGGTAACCTTC CASSKEAVTF
- TRBD1 TRBJ1-1 TRBV19 TGTGCCAGTCGCGCCCGGGACAGCCACACTGAAGCTTTCTTT CASRARDSHTEAFF
- - TRBJ1-2 TRBV19 TGTGCCAGTATCCAGACTAGGGGCCTTAACTATGGCTACACCTTC CASIQTRGLNYGYTF
few TRBD2 TRBJ2-1 TRBV20-1 TGCAGTGCTAGTCCTAGCGGGAACTCCTACAATGAGCAGTTCTTC CSASPSGNSYNEQFF
few - TRBJ1-5 TRBV25-1 TGTGCCAGCAGTGAAGAGGATCAGCCCCAGCATTTT CASSEEDQPQHF
- - TRBJ1-4 TRBV7-2 TGTGCCAGCAGCTTAGCGCCAGGTCCTAATGAAAAACTGTTTTTT CASSLAPGPNEKLFF
- TRBD1 TRBJ2-7 TRBV5-8 TGTGCCAGCAGCTTAGGACAGGGGTTCTACGAGCAGTACTTC CASSLGQGFYEQYF
- TRBD1 TRBJ2-2 TRBV2 TGTGCCAGCAGTCAAGACAGGGGGCGGACCACCGGGGAGCTGTTTTTT CASSQDRGRTTGELFF
- - TRBJ2-1 TRBV7-2 TGTGCCAGCAGCTTGAATAGCGTATGGGATGAGCAGTTCTTC CASSLNSVWDEQFF
- - TRBJ2-3 TRBV9 TGTGCCAGCAGCGTCTCCCGGGAGAAAGGCACAGATACGCAGTATTTT CASSVSREKGTDTQYF
once TRBD1 TRBJ1-4 TRBV29-1 TGCAGCGCACAAGGGCAGGGGGCTTGGGAAAAACTGTTTTTT CSAQGQGAWEKLFF
- TRBD1 TRBJ1-6 TRBV2 TGTGCCAGCAAAGGACAGGGGGACTCACCCCTCCACTTT CASKGQGDSPLHF
- TRBD1 TRBJ1-5 TRBV2 TGTGCCAGCAGACAGACAGGGATTAGCAATCAGCCCCAGCATTTT CASRQTGISNQPQHF
- - TRBJ1-4 TRBV4-3 TGCGCCAGCAGCCAAGACAGGGAAAAACTGTTTTTT CASSQDREKLFF
- TRBD2 TRBJ2-1 TRBV28 TGTGCCAGCAGTTTATCTGCCAGCGGGAGGTACAATGAGCAGTTCTTC CASSLSASGRYNEQFF
- - TRBJ1-3 TRBV27 TGTGCCAGCAGTCCCTGGGGGCAGGGCTCTGGAAACACCATATATTTT CASSPWGQGSGNTIYF
- - TRBJ1-3 TRBV6-5 TGTGCCAGCAGTTATTCAACAGGGTATTCTGGAAACACCATATATTTT CASSYSTGYSGNTIYF
- TRBD1 TRBJ1-1 TRBV18 TGTGCCAGCTCGTCGACAGGGGACACTGAAGCTTTCTTT CASSSTGDTEAFF
once - TRBJ2-1 TRBV10-3 TGTGCCATCAGTGAGCGGACTGTCAGCTCCTACAATGAGCAGTTCTTC CAISERTVSSYNEQFF
- - TRBJ1-2 TRBV6-2/TRBV6-3 TGTGCCAGCAGTTACCGCAGGGCCGGCGGCTATGGCTACACCTTC CASSYRRAGGYGYTF
once - TRBJ1-2 TRBV6-4 TGTGCCAGCAGTGACTCCGGGGTTCCAAGGATAGGCTACACCTTC CASSDSGVPRIGYTF
few TRBD1 TRBJ2-4 TRBV6-5 TGTGCCAGCAGTTACTCGTGGGACAGGGCCAAAAACATTCAGTACTTC CASSYSWDRAKNIQYF
- - TRBJ1-3 TRBV29-1 TGCAGCGTCGCAAGGGGGGGTAATTCTGGAAACACCATATATTTT CSVARGGNSGNTIYF